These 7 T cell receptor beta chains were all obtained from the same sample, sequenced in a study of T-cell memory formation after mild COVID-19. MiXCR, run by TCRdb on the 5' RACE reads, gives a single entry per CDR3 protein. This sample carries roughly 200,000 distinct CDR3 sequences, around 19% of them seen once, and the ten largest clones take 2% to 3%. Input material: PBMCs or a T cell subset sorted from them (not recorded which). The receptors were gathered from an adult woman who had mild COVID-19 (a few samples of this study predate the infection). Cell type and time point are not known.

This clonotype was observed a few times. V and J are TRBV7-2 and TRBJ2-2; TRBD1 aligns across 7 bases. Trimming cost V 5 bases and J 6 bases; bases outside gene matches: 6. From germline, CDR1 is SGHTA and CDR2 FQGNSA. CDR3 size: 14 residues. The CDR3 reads CASSKMTGPGELFF. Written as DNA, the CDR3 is TGTGCCAGCAGCAAGATGACAGGGCCCGGGGAGCTGTTTTTT.

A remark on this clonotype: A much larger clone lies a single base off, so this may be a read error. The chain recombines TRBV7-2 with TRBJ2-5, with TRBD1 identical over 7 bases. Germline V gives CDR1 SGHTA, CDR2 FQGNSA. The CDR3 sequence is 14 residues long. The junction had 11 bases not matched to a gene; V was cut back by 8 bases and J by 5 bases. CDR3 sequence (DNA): TGTGCCAGCTTAACACAGGGGATCCGGGAGACCCAGTACTTC. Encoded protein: CASLTQGIRETQYF. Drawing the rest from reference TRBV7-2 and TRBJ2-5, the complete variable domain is GAGVSQSPSNKVTEKGKDVELRCDPISGHTALYWYRQSLGQGLEFLIYFQGNSAPDKSGLPSDRFSAERTGGSVSTLTIQRTQQEDSAVYLCASLTQGIRETQYFGPGTRLLVL.

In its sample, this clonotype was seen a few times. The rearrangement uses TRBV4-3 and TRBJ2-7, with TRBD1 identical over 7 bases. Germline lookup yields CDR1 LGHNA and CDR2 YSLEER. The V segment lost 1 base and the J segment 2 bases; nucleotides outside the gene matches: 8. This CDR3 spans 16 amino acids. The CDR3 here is CASSQATGLTTYEQYF. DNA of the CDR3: TGCGCCAGCAGCCAAGCGACAGGGCTGACTACCTACGAGCAGTACTTC.

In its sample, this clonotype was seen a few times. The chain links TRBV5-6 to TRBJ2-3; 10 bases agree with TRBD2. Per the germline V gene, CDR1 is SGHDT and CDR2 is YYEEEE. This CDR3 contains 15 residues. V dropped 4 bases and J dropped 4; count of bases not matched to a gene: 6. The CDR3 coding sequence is TGTGCCAGCAGCAACCGACTAGCGGGTGCAGATACGCAGTATTTT. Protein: CASSNRLAGADTQYF.

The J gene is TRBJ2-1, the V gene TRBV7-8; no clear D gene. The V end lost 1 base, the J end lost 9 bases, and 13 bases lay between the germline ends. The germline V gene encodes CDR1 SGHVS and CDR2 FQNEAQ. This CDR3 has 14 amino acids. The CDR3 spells CASSLEVRCVEQFF. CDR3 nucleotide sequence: TGTGCCAGCAGCTTAGAGGTTAGATGCGTTGAGCAGTTCTTC.

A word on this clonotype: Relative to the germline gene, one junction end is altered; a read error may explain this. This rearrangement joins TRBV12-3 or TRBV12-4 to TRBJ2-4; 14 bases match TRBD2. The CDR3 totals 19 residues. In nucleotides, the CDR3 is TGTGACAGCAGCCGACTAGCGGGGGGGCATGATGGGGCGATCAACATTCAGTACTTC. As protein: CDSSRLAGGHDGAINIQYF.

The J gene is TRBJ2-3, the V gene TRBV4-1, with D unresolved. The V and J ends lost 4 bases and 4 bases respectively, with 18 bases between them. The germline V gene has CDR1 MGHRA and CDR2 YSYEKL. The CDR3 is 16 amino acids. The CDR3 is CASSPHRVTDPDTQYF. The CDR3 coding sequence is TGCGCCAGCAGCCCGCACCGAGTTACAGACCCAGATACGCAGTATTTT.